The 10 T cell receptor beta chains below come from one sample, sequenced in a study of blood T cell repertoires in COVID-19 (dated by TCRdb to the early 2020s). Preparation of the library involved the immunoSEQ multiplex PCR assay. In TCRdb, the immuneACCESS table is reduced to in-frame sequences with V and J assigned. These tables do not hold every clone; where another copy was compared, an unresolved V gene accounts for under half, and the others remain unexplained. Counted in this sample were 210,000 or so clones; around 88% of them appeared once. In total, the top ten clones hold roughly 2.9% of the sample. Sequencing used peripheral blood. The receptors here all came from a man in his forties or fifties with active or convalescent COVID-19.

This clone was recorded once. This chain uses TRBV24-1 with TRBJ1-1; D unresolved. The V end lost 3 bases, the J end lost 6 bases, and 10 bases lay between the germline ends. Germline V gives CDR1 KGHDR, CDR2 SFDVKD. The CDR3 spans 13 residues. The CDR3 bases are TGTGCCACCAGTGATCCTCGGGTCCCTGAAGCTTTCTTT. Translating it yields CATSDPRVPEAFF.

This clone appeared once. V usage is TRBV5-1 and J usage is TRBJ2-5, with 8 nucleotides matching TRBD2. The V gene end was trimmed by 5 bases and the J gene end by 2 bases; junction bases not matched to a gene: 5. CDR3 size: 14 residues. Germline lookup yields CDR1 SGHRS and CDR2 YFSETQ. The CDR3 sequence: CASRVSSGQETQYF. DNA for the CDR3: TGCGCCAGCAGAGTATCTAGCGGGCAAGAGACCCAGTACTTC.

This rearrangement joins TRBV5-6 to TRBJ1-2; the D gene is possibly TRBD1 (5 bases). The germline CDR1 and CDR2 sequences are SGHDT and YYEEEE. Trimming took 2 bases from V and 4 from J, leaving 12 bases between them. The CDR3 extends over 14 amino acids. CDR3 sequence: CASSLRQWGYGYTF. DNA for the CDR3: TGTGCCAGCAGCTTACGACAGTGGGGCTATGGCTACACCTTC. Filled out from reference TRBV5-6 and TRBJ1-2, the complete variable domain reads DAGVTQSPTHLIKTRGQQVTLRCSPKSGHDTVSWYQQALGQGPQFIFQYYEEEERQRGNFPDRFSGHQFPNYSSELNVNALLLGDSALYLCASSLRQWGYGYTFGSGTRLTVV.

The V call is TRBV14, the J call TRBJ1-2, with 12 bases identical to TRBD1. CDR1 and CDR2 from the germline V gene are SGHDN and FVKESK. CDR3 size: 16 residues. V was pared by 4 bases and J by 8 bases, with 11 bases of the junction left unmatched. In DNA, the CDR3 is TGTGCCAGCAGCCTAGTCTGGGACAGGGGGCATCGAGGCTACACCTTC. It yields the protein CASSLVWDRGHRGYTF.

V gene TRBV14 combines with J gene TRBJ1-1, with TRBD1 identical over 7 bases. Germline CDR1 is SGHDN and CDR2 is FVKESK. Trimming at V came to 3 bases and at J to 4 bases, leaving 2 bases not matched to a gene. This CDR3 is built from 13 residues. The CDR3 bases are TGTGCCAGCAGCCAGACAGGGCCCACTGAAGCTTTCTTT. This codes for CASSQTGPTEAFF.

This clone has just a few counts. The V call is TRBV2, the J call TRBJ2-1; 13 nucleotides line up with TRBD2. This CDR3 is 14 amino acids long. J was trimmed by 7 bases and V by 7 bases; bases with no gene match: 4. Per the germline V gene, CDR1 is SNHLY and CDR2 is FYNNEI. The CDR3 nucleotides are TGTGCCAGCAAGGCGACTAGCGGGGGGAATGAGCAGTTCTTC. Amino acids: CASKATSGGNEQFF.

The J gene is TRBJ2-7, the V gene TRBV3-1 (or the pseudogene TRBV3-2), with TRBD2 as a possible D gene (6 bases). Germline V gene data show CDR1 as LGHDT and CDR2 as YNNKEL (reference sequence). This CDR3 contains 14 residues. The ends were cut back, 4 bases at V and 1 base at J, with 11 bases in the middle. CDR3 in amino acids: CASSPGTGSYEQYF. Written as DNA, the CDR3 is TGTGCCAGCAGCCCCGGGACTGGATCCTACGAGCAGTACTTC.

The genes are TRBV5-4 and TRBJ2-3, with TRBD1 matching 7 bases. This CDR3 is 14 amino acids long. Trimming removed 4 bases from V and 3 bases from J; junction bases left unmatched: 5. CDR1 and CDR2 from the germline V gene are SGHNT and YYREEE (reference sequence). Here the CDR3 reads CASSDPGQTDTQYF. Here the CDR3 DNA reads TGTGCCAGCAGCGATCCGGGACAGACAGATACGCAGTATTTT.

This clone is a singleton in its sample. The gene calls are TRBV7-8 and TRBJ2-1; 11 bases align to TRBD2. In germline, CDR1 is SGHVS, CDR2 FQNEAQ. The CDR3 length is 18 residues. The ends lost 7 bases at V and 7 bases at J; junction bases unmatched: 18. The CDR3 DNA sequence: TGTGCCAGCAAATTGACTAGCGGGGTACCCTCTTATTTTAATGAGCAGTTCTTC. Protein product: CASKLTSGVPSYFNEQFF. The variable domain in full, with the rest retrieved from reference TRBV7-8 and TRBJ2-1, is GAGVSQSPRYKVAKRGQDVALRCDPISGHVSLFWYQQALGQGPEFLTYFQNEAQLDKSGLPSDRFFAERPEGSVSTLKIQRTQQEDSAVYLCASKLTSGVPSYFNEQFFGPGTRLTVL.

The V gene is TRBV27, the J gene TRBJ1-4, with D perhaps TRBD1 (6 bases). This CDR3 comprises 16 residues. Trimming left V 4 bases short and J 2 bases short, with 14 bases between. Per germline, CDR1 MNHEY and CDR2 SMNVEV (reference sequence). This CDR3 is CASSSLQGRTNEKLFF. DNA of the CDR3: TGTGCCAGCAGTTCCCTTCAGGGGCGTACTAATGAAAAACTGTTTTTT. The entire variable domain, with the rest obtained from reference TRBV27 and TRBJ1-4, is as follows: EAQVTQNPRYLITVTGKKLTVTCSQNMNHEYMSWYRQDPGLGLRQIYYSMNVEVTDKGDVPEGYKVSRKEKRNFPLILESPSPNQTSLYFCASSSLQGRTNEKLFFGSGTQLSVL.